Shown below are 15 T cell receptor beta chains from a single sample sequenced in a study of T cells expressing NK-cell markers. From its re-call of the 5' RACE reads, TCRdb lists each CDR3 protein once, without DNA. The sample's table shows about 370,000 distinct CDR3 sequences. The sequenced sample was blood T cells: a sorted CD56 or NKG2C T cell subset, CD4+ or CD8+ T cells, or bulk PBMC T cells (not recorded which). These receptor sequences come from a woman aged 45-59 years in good health.

The V and J genes are TRBV5-8 and TRBJ2-1. The CDR3 covers 14 residues. CDR1 is SGHTS, CDR2 YDEGEE, per germline. The CDR3 loop reads CASSPDGIYNEQFF.

This chain joins TRBV10-3 and TRBJ1-6; TCRdb names TRBD1, which stays unverified in the absence of DNA. Germline CDR1 and CDR2: ENHRY and SYGVKD. This CDR3 spans 14 amino acids. The CDR3 region is CAISGDSYNSPLHF.

The chain combines TRBV27 with TRBJ2-1. The CDR3 sequence is 12 residues long. The germline CDR1 and CDR2 sequences are MNHEY and SMNVEV (reference sequence). CDR3 protein: CASCKWDNEQFF.

The rearrangement links TRBV5-1 to TRBJ2-5; TCRdb calls TRBD1, which cannot be checked without DNA. CDR1 and CDR2 from the germline V gene are SGHRS and YFSETQ. The CDR3 consists of 12 residues. The CDR3 region is CASSSPHETQYF. The full variable domain, with the rest looked up from reference TRBV5-1 and TRBJ2-5, is KAGVTQTPRYLIKTRGQQVTLSCSPISGHRSVSWYQQTPGQGLQFLFEYFSETQRNKGNFPGRFSGRQFSNSRSEMNVSTLELGDSALYLCASSSPHETQYFGPGTRLLVL.

J is TRBJ2-1 and V is TRBV12-3 or TRBV12-4; TCRdb selects TRBD2, and the lack of DNA leaves this call unchecked. This CDR3 region has 14 residues. CDR3 protein: CASFELAGGGEQFF.

The chain combines TRBV9 with TRBJ1-2. The germline CDR1 and CDR2 sequences are SGDLS and YYNGEE. The CDR3 spans 14 residues. The chain's CDR3 is CASSPSRANYGYTF.

This chain uses TRBV13 with TRBJ2-1; TCRdb calls TRBD2, which cannot be checked without DNA. Germline V gives CDR1 PRHDT, CDR2 FYEKMQ (reference sequence). CDR3 length: 16 amino acids. The CDR3 here is CASSLLPTSGRNEQFF.

The chain employs TRBV5-1 and TRBJ2-4; there is no DNA to check the TCRdb D call of TRBD2. Germline CDR1 and CDR2: SGHRS and YFSETQ. The CDR3 spans 16 residues. The CDR3 reads CASSLGLVAFQNIQYF.

The gene calls are TRBV12-3 or TRBV12-4 and TRBJ1-6. The CDR3 runs 15 residues. The chain's CDR3 is CASSFPALRDSPLHF.

The CDR3 loop reads CASSLISSGRAQDNEQFF. The rearrangement joins TRBV5-1 to TRBJ2-1; TCRdb calls TRBD2, which cannot be checked without DNA. This CDR3 spans 18 amino acids. CDR1 and CDR2 from the germline V gene are SGHRS and YFSETQ.

V and J are TRBV20-1 and TRBJ2-7; checking the TCRdb D call of TRBD1 is not possible without DNA. Germline values: CDR1 DFQATT, CDR2 SNEGSKA (reference sequence). The length of the CDR3 is 14 residues. CDR3 sequence: CSARDPRVGIEQYF.

The V gene is TRBV5-1, the J gene TRBJ1-1; TCRdb selects TRBD1, and the lack of DNA leaves this call unchecked. CDR1 and CDR2 (germline): SGHRS, YFSETQ. The CDR3 is 14 residues long. CDR3 sequence: CASSLREWGDEAFF.

The chain couples TRBV5-1 to TRBJ2-7. This CDR3 is built from 15 residues. Germline CDR1 SGHRS, CDR2 YFSETQ. The chain's CDR3 is CASSFGQGLSYEQYF.

The CDR3 reads CASSQDDGAALAKNIQYF. The chain recombines TRBV14 with TRBJ2-4; without DNA, the TCRdb call of TRBD1 cannot be checked. The germline V gene has CDR1 SGHDN and CDR2 FVKESK. This CDR3 region has 18 residues.

This chain joins TRBV5-1 and TRBJ2-1; TCRdb reports TRBD1, a call that lacks DNA to check it against. The CDR3 spans 15 residues. Germline CDR1 is SGHRS and CDR2 is YFSETQ. CDR3 region: CASRPDREKYNEQFF.